Listed here are 6 T cell receptor beta chains from one sample, sequenced in a study of blood T cell repertoires in COVID-19. Profiled with immunoSEQ multiplex PCR; TCRdb holds only in-frame clones, not every one. The repertoire consists of over 150,000 clones, with more than 85% occurring once and the leading ten covering 0.53%. The sequenced sample was peripheral blood. The source of these receptors is a man in his fifties with acute or convalescent COVID-19.

The genes are TRBV5-1 and TRBJ2-3; D may be TRBD2 (8 bases). This CDR3 contains 16 residues. Germline CDR1 and CDR2: SGHRS and YFSETQ. Deletions cut 4 bases from V and 6 bases from J, with 21 bases between. The CDR3 nucleotides are TGCGCCAGCAGCCGGGGGACAGCGGGAGTTCTGGATACGCAGTATTTT. Translation gives CASSRGTAGVLDTQYF.

The genes are TRBV1 and TRBJ2-3; the table calls TRBD2, which could not be checked here. TRBV1 is a documented pseudogene. CDR3 length: 19 residues. In DNA, the CDR3 is TGCACCAGCAGCCAAGGGGATGTGGGACTAGCTGATATTCGCGATACGCAGTATTTT. Protein: CTSSQGDVGLADIRDTQYF.

This chain joins TRBV5-5 and TRBJ2-7; TRBD1 matches 7 bases. In germline, CDR1 is SGHKS, CDR2 YYEKEE (reference sequence). Trimming cost V 1 base and J 3 bases; bases outside gene matches: 7. There are 15 residues in the CDR3. The CDR3 DNA is TGTGCCAGCAGCTTGTCAGGGGACAGCCTCTACGAGCAGTACGTC. It yields the protein CASSLSGDSLYEQYV.

The gene calls are TRBV2 and TRBJ2-7; 8 bases match TRBD1. The junction had 10 bases not matched to a gene; V was cut back by 6 bases and J by 0 bases. This CDR3 has 16 residues. Germline CDR1 is SNHLY and CDR2 is FYNNEI. The CDR3, as DNA: TGTGCCAGCAGCGGCCTAGGGACAGGCAGCTCCTACGAGCAGTACGTC. Translating gives CASSGLGTGSSYEQYV.

This clone was recorded once. The CDR3 DNA follows: TGTGCCAGCAGCCAAGGGAGGCCTTCGGAGACCCAGTACTTC. Translated: CASSQGRPSETQYF. J is TRBJ2-5 and V is TRBV3-1 (or the pseudogene TRBV3-2); D is perhaps TRBD2 (5 bases). The CDR3 is 14 amino acids. From germline, CDR1 is LGHDT and CDR2 YNNKEL (reference sequence). V lost 1 base and J lost 5, with 11 bases in between.

The chain carries TRBV5-1 and TRBJ2-2; unclear D gene. The CDR3 has 16 amino acids. The V and J ends lost 1 base and 0 bases respectively, with 10 bases between them. Germline assignment: CDR1 SGHRS and CDR2 YFSETQ. The CDR3 DNA reads as TGCGCCAGCAGCTTGTATGCGGATTCGAACACCGGGGAGCTGTTTTTT. Amino acid sequence: CASSLYADSNTGELFF.